This TCR beta chain was identified during a study of lymphopenia after photon versus proton radiotherapy. Clones were read by immunoSEQ multiplex PCR, and TCRdb kept only the in-frame ones, dropping some. The sample includes around 26,000 clones, 81% of them seen just once. The V gene's germline CDR1 is MNHEY and CDR2 SVGAGI. V was pared by 11 bases and J by 3 bases, with 13 bases between. This CDR3 has 12 amino acids. The sample here was peripheral blood, taken from a patient treated with photon-based radiotherapy. This receptor was obtained from a man aged 50 to 59 with gastric cancer. This chain joins TRBV6-5 and TRBJ1-2; D unresolved. Written as DNA, the CDR3 is TGTGCCGTGCAGTCTGGGGACTATGGCTACACCTTC. It translates to CAVQSGDYGYTF.